Following are 25 T cell receptor beta chains from one sample sequenced in a study of regulatory T cells in long-lasting Graves disease. Time point noted: newly diagnosed GD, antithyroid drugs for less than 3 months. PBMCs provided the RNA from which the TCR library was made. Through Arm-PCR of CDR3 regions and iRepertoire HTBI primers, TCR beta libraries were built. In TCRdb, the multiplex PCR reads were re-called with MiXCR into one record per CDR3 protein. This table has 350,000 to 550,000 distinct CDR3 sequences, 12% to 15% appearing once. These data were also reused for a study on T cells in Graves' hyperthyroidism and ophthalmopathy.

Sequenced material: peripheral blood mononuclear cells (PBMCs), taken at new diagnosis, from a patient treated with antithyroid drugs. Receptors were obtained from a woman in her forties or fifties with Graves disease.

This clonotype was recorded at least ten times. V and J are TRBV6-5 and TRBJ2-5; 10 nucleotides align to TRBD1. Unmatched junction bases numbered 5, after V lost 2 bases and J lost 5 bases. The CDR3 covers 15 residues. Germline V gene lookup returns CDR1 MNHEY and CDR2 SVGAGI. CDR3 coding DNA: TGTGCCAGCAGTTACAGGGGGGGACAGGGGGAGACCCAGTACTTC. It yields the protein CASSYRGGQGETQYF.

This clonotype was seen only a few times. This chain connects TRBV6-1 to TRBJ1-6; D not certain. CDR1 MNHNS and CDR2 SASEGT come from the germline V gene. The germline V and J ends were trimmed by 3 bases and 9 bases, with 12 bases remaining between them. The CDR3 runs 14 residues. CDR3 bases: TGTGCCAGCAGTGATTCGTTTCTCGCTTCACCCCTCCACTTT. This gives the protein CASSDSFLASPLHF.

This clonotype was detected many times. The genes are TRBV6-5 and TRBJ2-7, with TRBD2 matching over 8 bases. V lost 4 bases, J lost 0 bases, and 11 bases stayed unmatched. The CDR3 has 17 residues. Looked up from germline, CDR1 is MNHEY and CDR2 is SVGAGI. The CDR3 sequence is CASSSLPPGTSSYEQYF. CDR3 in DNA: TGTGCCAGCAGTTCCCTCCCCCCGGGGACTAGCTCCTACGAGCAGTACTTC.

This clonotype was observed many times. This sequence joins TRBV20-1 and TRBJ2-1; TRBD2 aligns across 9 bases. The length of the CDR3 is 15 residues. Per germline, CDR1 DFQATT and CDR2 SNEGSKA (reference sequence). Germline trimming cut 2 bases from V and 6 bases from J; bases unmatched to any gene: 8. The CDR3 DNA follows: TGCAGTGCTAGACCCGGGACTAGCCCCTCCAATGAGCAGTTCTTC. Its translation: CSARPGTSPSNEQFF.

This clonotype was seen many times. The rearrangement uses TRBV3-1 and TRBJ1-2, with no clear D. The length of the CDR3 is 14 residues. Trimming removed 4 bases from V and 0 bases from J, with 9 bases in between. Germline CDR1 LGHDT, CDR2 YNNKEL (reference sequence). CDR3 sequence (DNA): TGTGCCAGCAGCCCTAGAGGCCCTAACTATGGCTACACCTTC. Amino acid sequence: CASSPRGPNYGYTF. Full variable domain (missing parts from reference TRBV3-1 and TRBJ1-2): DTAVSQTPKYLVTQMGNDKSIKCEQNLGHDTMYWYKQDSKKFLKIMFSYNNKELIINETVPNRFSPKSPDKAHLNLHINSLELGDSAVYFCASSPRGPNYGYTFGSGTRLTVV.

This clonotype occurred many times. This chain connects TRBV12-3 or TRBV12-4 to TRBJ2-5; D might be TRBD2 (5 bases). This CDR3 has 13 residues. V was shortened by 2 bases and J by 5 bases, with 9 bases between the two germline ends. CDR3 loop: CASSLRGFETQYF. DNA for the CDR3: TGTGCCAGCAGTTTACGCGGGTTCGAGACCCAGTACTTC.

This clonotype was detected many times. This chain links TRBV5-1 with TRBJ2-7, with 7 bases aligning to TRBD1. V gave up 1 base and J gave up 5 bases; unmatched junction bases: 6. CDR1 is SGHRS, CDR2 YFSETQ, per germline. The CDR3 is 14 amino acids. The CDR3 region has the DNA TGCGCCAGCAGCTTGTCCAGGGGGTTAGACGAGCAGTACTTC. Translated, it gives CASSLSRGLDEQYF.

Only a few counts were recorded for this clonotype. The chain employs TRBV18 and TRBJ1-5; D might be TRBD1 (5 bases). The CDR3 has 17 residues. Deletions cut 0 bases from V and 1 base from J, with 13 bases between. Germline CDR1 and CDR2: KGHSH and LQKENI. CDR3 in DNA: TGTGCCAGCTCACCACCTTATTTCCAGGGAAGCAATCAGCCCCAGCATTTT. Its protein product is CASSPPYFQGSNQPQHF. Based on the CDR3 plus reference TRBV18 and TRBJ1-5, the full variable domain is NAGVMQNPRHLVRRRGQEARLRCSPMKGHSHVYWYRQLPEEGLKFMVYLQKENIIDESGMPKERFSAEFPKEGPSILRIQQVVRGDSAAYFCASSPPYFQGSNQPQHFGDGTRLSIL.

This chain links TRBV6-2 or TRBV6-3 with TRBJ1-3; possible D gene TRBD1, 5 bases. The V gene lost 7 bases and the J gene lost 0 bases, with 25 bases spanning the gap. The V gene's germline CDR1 is MNHEY and CDR2 SVGEGT. CDR3 length: 19 residues. The CDR3 DNA reads as TGTGCCAGCATCTGGAAATCAATGGGACGGACTATCTCTGGAAACACCATATATTTT. Translated: CASIWKSMGRTISGNTIYF.

This clonotype came up a few times. The chain carries TRBV20-1 and TRBJ2-5; a possible D gene is TRBD2 (6 bases). Germline lookup yields CDR1 DFQATT and CDR2 SNEGSKA (reference sequence). V was clipped by 3 bases and J by 5 bases, with 13 bases between them. This CDR3 region has 13 residues. CDR3 in amino acids: CSARGGFRETQYF. The CDR3 nucleotides are TGCAGTGCTAGGGGGGGATTTAGGGAGACCCAGTACTTC.

V and J are TRBV24-1 and TRBJ2-6; D is uncertain. There are 13 residues in the CDR3. V shed 7 bases and J shed 5 bases, with 8 bases lying between them. Germline CDR1 and CDR2: KGHDR and SFDVKD. The CDR3 here is CATSQSWANVLTF. In DNA, the CDR3 is TGTGCCACCAGCCAATCTTGGGCCAACGTCCTGACTTTC.

This clonotype was counted ten times or more. The chain joins TRBV7-9 to TRBJ2-7; D may be TRBD1 (6 bases). The V and J ends lost 6 bases and 0 bases respectively, with 12 bases between them. Germline values: CDR1 SEHNR, CDR2 FQNEAQ (reference sequence). This CDR3 is built from 14 residues. The CDR3 loop is CASSSDRLSYEQYF. DNA for the CDR3: TGTGCCAGCAGTTCCGACAGGCTCTCCTACGAGCAGTACTTC. Looking up the rest from reference TRBV7-9 and TRBJ2-7 gives the full variable domain: DTGVSQNPRHKITKRGQNVTFRCDPISEHNRLYWYRQTLGQGPEFLTYFQNEAQLEKSRLLSDRFSAERPKGSFSTLEIQRTEQGDSAMYLCASSSDRLSYEQYFGPGTRLTVT.

This clonotype was picked up a small number of times. This chain uses TRBV18 with TRBJ2-1; possible D gene TRBD2, 5 bases. The CDR3 is 14 residues long. The germline V gene has CDR1 KGHSH and CDR2 LQKENI. V was pared by 1 base and J by 5 bases, with 9 bases between. The CDR3 loop is CASSPLGGDNEQFF. The DNA of the CDR3 is TGTGCCAGCTCACCACTCGGAGGTGACAATGAGCAGTTCTTC. Full variable domain (outside the CDR3, taken from reference TRBV18 and TRBJ2-1): NAGVMQNPRHLVRRRGQEARLRCSPMKGHSHVYWYRQLPEEGLKFMVYLQKENIIDESGMPKERFSAEFPKEGPSILRIQQVVRGDSAAYFCASSPLGGDNEQFFGPGTRLTVL.

This clonotype was counted between two and nine times. J is TRBJ1-3 and V is TRBV20-1, with D hard to call. Germline V CDR1 and CDR2: DFQATT, SNEGSKA (reference sequence). Trimming took off 0 bases at V and 4 bases at J, with 7 bases between the two ends. The CDR3 extends over 13 amino acids. CDR3 in DNA: TGCAGTGCTAGAGACCCTCAAGGAAACACCATATATTTT. It yields the protein CSARDPQGNTIYF.

This clonotype was counted many times. V usage is TRBV28 and J usage is TRBJ2-7; D is ambiguous. Trimming cost V 10 bases and J 4 bases, with 14 bases left between them. The CDR3 length is 12 residues. Germline values: CDR1 MDHEN, CDR2 SYDVKM. The CDR3 is CATVGMSYEQYF. The CDR3 DNA sequence: TGTGCCACCGTAGGAATGAGTTACGAGCAGTACTTC.

Many counts were recorded for this clonotype. A junction end diverges from the germline sequence, so it may reflect a read error. The chain uses TRBV2 and TRBJ2-7; perhaps TRBD1 as D (5 bases). The CDR3 totals 16 residues. Per the germline V gene, CDR1 is SNHLY and CDR2 is FYNNEI. This CDR3 is CANSEAFLAGRHEQYF. As DNA, the CDR3 is TGTGCCAACAGTGAAGCGTTTTTAGCAGGGCGCCACGAGCAGTACTTC. Complete variable domain (other parts from reference TRBV2 and TRBJ2-7): EPEVTQTPSHQVTQMGQEVILRCVPISNHLYFYWYRQILGQKVEFLVSFYNNEISEKSEIFDDQFSVERPDGSNFTLKIRSTKLEDSAMYFCANSEAFLAGRHEQYFGPGTRLTVT.

There are many counts of this clonotype. V gene TRBV12-5 combines with J gene TRBJ2-1; the match to TRBD2 covers 10 bases. V gave up 3 bases and J gave up 8 bases; unmatched junction bases: 7. CDR3 length: 15 residues. The germline CDR1 and CDR2 sequences are LGHNT and FRNRAP. CDR3 region: CASGFNLAGDDEQFF. The CDR3 DNA sequence: TGTGCTAGTGGTTTCAACCTAGCGGGAGATGATGAGCAGTTCTTC.

V and J are TRBV9 and TRBJ2-1, with 12 bases lining up with TRBD2. J gave up 10 bases and V 4 bases, and 6 bases lay outside the gene matches. The V gene's germline CDR1 is SGDLS and CDR2 YYNGEE. The CDR3 runs 14 residues. This CDR3 is CASSPGLAGREQFF. CDR3 in DNA: TGTGCCAGCAGCCCCGGACTAGCGGGACGCGAGCAGTTCTTC.

On this clonotype itself: An end of the junction differs from the germline gene, which may be a read error. The gene calls are TRBV5-1 and TRBJ2-1; 14 nucleotides match TRBD2. With the DNA end fitting TRBJ2-7 better, the J assignment may be wrong. CDR1 and CDR2 (germline): SGHRS, YFSETQ. This CDR3 comprises 17 residues. CDR3 sequence (DNA): TGCGCCAGCAGCTTGGCAGGACTAGCGGGAGGATCCTACGGGCAGTACTTC. Translated, it gives CASSLAGLAGGSYGQYF.

This clonotype was detected ten times or more. The rearrangement links TRBV6-1 to TRBJ2-5; 7 nucleotides agree with TRBD1. The CDR3 runs 15 residues. Germline trimming cut 2 bases from V and 2 bases from J; bases unmatched to any gene: 5. The germline gives CDR1 MNHNS, CDR2 SASEGT. CDR3 in amino acids: CASSEWGQKQETQYF. The CDR3 DNA reads as TGTGCCAGCAGTGAATGGGGACAGAAACAAGAGACCCAGTACTTC.

This clonotype was seen more than once but under ten times. The V and J genes are TRBV5-1 and TRBJ1-5; 9 bases are shared with TRBD1. The CDR3 consists of 19 residues. The V gene's germline CDR1 is SGHRS and CDR2 YFSETQ. With V trimmed by 0 bases and J by 3 bases, 13 bases remained unmatched. The CDR3 protein is CASSLAGDREGASNQPQHF. The CDR3 coding sequence is TGCGCCAGCAGCTTGGCCGGGGACAGGGAGGGGGCTTCCAATCAGCCCCAGCATTTT.

This clonotype was seen at least ten times. CDR3 nucleotide sequence: TGTGCCAGCAGCCCCCTGCAAACAGCCACTCAGCCCCAGCATTTT. The encoded protein is CASSPLQTATQPQHF. This chain uses TRBV7-8 with TRBJ1-5; D gene unclear. This CDR3 has 15 amino acids. V shed 5 bases and J shed 6 bases, with 17 bases lying between them. The germline V gene encodes CDR1 SGHVS and CDR2 FQNEAQ.

Only a few counts were recorded for this clonotype. The chain has TRBV6-9 and TRBJ2-1; possibly TRBD2 for D (5 bases). This CDR3 spans 15 amino acids. The germline V gene has CDR1 MNHGY and CDR2 SVAAGI. The V end was cut by 4 bases, the J end by 0 bases, with 10 bases between. The CDR3 DNA sequence: TGTGCCAGCAGTTTCGACTACCGCTCCTACAATGAGCAGTTCTTC. It specifies CASSFDYRSYNEQFF.

About this clonotype itself: It may be a read error: a sequence one base away is much more abundant. The chain is built from TRBV11-2 and TRBJ2-1, with 11 bases fitting TRBD2. Germline-derived CDR1 and CDR2 are SGHAT and FQNNGV. The CDR3 runs 17 residues. Written as DNA, the CDR3 is TGTGCCAGCAGCTTAGGGCCGGGACTAGCGGTCTACAATGAGCAGTTATTC. Amino acid sequence: CASSLGPGLAVYNEQLF.

The rearrangement uses TRBV7-2 and TRBJ2-1; 7 positions match TRBD2. The ends lost 2 bases at V and 7 bases at J; junction bases unmatched: 11. The germline V gene encodes CDR1 SGHTA and CDR2 FQGNSA. The length of the CDR3 is 16 residues. The CDR3 nucleotides read TGTGCCAGCAGCTTAAGTGTGGCGGGAGAGCAAAATGAGCAGTTCTTC. Residues: CASSLSVAGEQNEQFF.